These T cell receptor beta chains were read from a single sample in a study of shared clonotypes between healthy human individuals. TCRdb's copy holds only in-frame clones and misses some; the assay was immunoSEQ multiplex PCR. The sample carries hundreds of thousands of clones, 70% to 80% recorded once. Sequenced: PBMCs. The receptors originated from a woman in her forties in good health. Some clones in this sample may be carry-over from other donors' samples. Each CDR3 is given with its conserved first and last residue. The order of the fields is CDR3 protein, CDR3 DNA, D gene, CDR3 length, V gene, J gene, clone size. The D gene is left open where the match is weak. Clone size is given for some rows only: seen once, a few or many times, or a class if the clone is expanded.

CDR3aa: CASSLRLGSGVGETQYF
CDR3nt: TGTGCCAGCAGCTTGAGACTTGGGTCGGGAGTTGGAGAGACCCAGTACTTC
d_gene: .
len: 17
v_gene: TRBV7-8
j_gene: TRBJ2-5
abundance: .

CDR3aa: CASSDLRQGSLGEQYF
CDR3nt: TGTGCCAGCAGTGATCTCAGACAGGGAAGTCTGGGGGAGCAGTACTTC
d_gene: TRBD1
len: 16
v_gene: TRBV25-1
j_gene: TRBJ2-5
abundance: .

CDR3aa: CASSVGPGGYGTDTQYF
CDR3nt: TGTGCCAGCAGCGTAGGTCCCGGCGGCTATGGAACAGATACGCAGTATTTT
d_gene: .
len: 17
v_gene: TRBV9
j_gene: TRBJ2-3
abundance: .

CDR3aa: CASSILRGRNVGNEQFF
CDR3nt: TGTGCCAGTAGTATACTTCGCGGGAGGAATGTAGGCAATGAGCAGTTCTTC
d_gene: TRBD2
len: 17
v_gene: TRBV19
j_gene: TRBJ2-1
abundance: .

CDR3aa: CASSPRQGISYNEQFF
CDR3nt: TGTGCCAGCAGCCCCAGACAGGGTATCTCCTACAATGAGCAGTTCTTC
d_gene: TRBD1
len: 16
v_gene: TRBV7-2
j_gene: TRBJ2-1
abundance: .

CDR3aa: CASSLQGTGGYEQFF
CDR3nt: TGTGCCAGCAGCTTACAAGGGACAGGGGGTTATGAGCAGTTCTTC
d_gene: TRBD1
len: 15
v_gene: TRBV7-3
j_gene: TRBJ2-1
abundance: .

CDR3aa: CAVESRYEKLFF
CDR3nt: TGTGCCGTGGAGTCTCGGTATGAAAAACTGTTTTTT
d_gene: .
len: 12
v_gene: TRBV30
j_gene: TRBJ1-4
abundance: .

CDR3aa: CASSPGTGDYGYTF
CDR3nt: TGTGCCAGCAGTCCCGGGACAGGGGATTATGGCTACACCTTC
d_gene: TRBD1
len: 14
v_gene: TRBV28
j_gene: TRBJ1-2
abundance: few

CDR3aa: CASSQDWTDYFNYGYTF
CDR3nt: TGCGCCAGCAGCCAAGATTGGACCGACTACTTTAACTATGGCTACACCTTC
d_gene: .
len: 17
v_gene: TRBV4-3
j_gene: TRBJ1-2
abundance: few

CDR3aa: CASSPQGPSSYNEQFF
CDR3nt: TGTGCCAGCAGCCCCCAGGGTCCCAGCTCCTACAATGAGCAGTTCTTC
d_gene: .
len: 16
v_gene: TRBV5-4
j_gene: TRBJ2-1
abundance: .

CDR3aa: CASSALAGGAYEQYF
CDR3nt: TGTGCCAGCAGCGCGTTAGCGGGAGGGGCCTACGAGCAGTACTTC
d_gene: TRBD2
len: 15
v_gene: TRBV7-2
j_gene: TRBJ2-7
abundance: .

CDR3aa: CASSFHRDQGNEQFF
CDR3nt: TGTGCCAGCAGTTTCCACCGGGACCAGGGGAATGAGCAGTTCTTC
d_gene: .
len: 15
v_gene: TRBV27
j_gene: TRBJ2-1
abundance: .

CDR3aa: CASSPPSQFGYNEQFF
CDR3nt: TGTGCCAGCTCACCACCGAGCCAGTTCGGCTACAATGAGCAGTTCTTC
d_gene: .
len: 16
v_gene: TRBV18
j_gene: TRBJ2-1
abundance: .

CDR3aa: CASSFRDGVYEQYF
CDR3nt: TGTGCCAGCAGCTTCCGGGACGGAGTCTACGAGCAGTACTTC
d_gene: .
len: 14
v_gene: TRBV5-5
j_gene: TRBJ2-7
abundance: .

CDR3aa: CASSLAGQGATDTQYF
CDR3nt: TGCGCCAGCAGCTTGGCGGGACAGGGGGCAACAGATACGCAGTATTTT
d_gene: TRBD1
len: 16
v_gene: TRBV5-1
j_gene: TRBJ2-3
abundance: .

CDR3aa: CASSYQGGDYGYTF
CDR3nt: TGTGCCAGCAGCTATCAGGGGGGTGACTATGGCTACACCTTC
d_gene: TRBD1
len: 14
v_gene: TRBV7-2
j_gene: TRBJ1-2
abundance: .

CDR3aa: CASSLTPGGQPQHF
CDR3nt: TGTGCCAGCAGCTTGACCCCTGGGGGGCAGCCCCAGCATTTT
d_gene: .
len: 14
v_gene: TRBV5-6
j_gene: TRBJ1-5
abundance: .

CDR3aa: CARSFVSPGPQETQYF
CDR3nt: TGTGCCAGAAGCTTTGTATCCCCCGGGCCGCAAGAGACCCAGTACTTC
d_gene: .
len: 16
v_gene: TRBV5-3
j_gene: TRBJ2-5
abundance: once

CDR3aa: CASRQGASYEQYF
CDR3nt: TGTGCCAGCAGGCAGGGGGCTAGCTACGAGCAGTACTTC
d_gene: TRBD1
len: 13
v_gene: TRBV2
j_gene: TRBJ2-7
abundance: .

CDR3aa: CASSQTSGETQYF
CDR3nt: TGCGCCAGCAGCCAGACTAGCGGGGAGACCCAGTACTTC
d_gene: TRBD2
len: 13
v_gene: TRBV5-1
j_gene: TRBJ2-5
abundance: few

CDR3aa: CASSEGAFNYEQYF
CDR3nt: TGTGCCAGCAGCGAAGGAGCGTTTAACTACGAGCAGTACTTC
d_gene: .
len: 14
v_gene: TRBV5-4
j_gene: TRBJ2-7
abundance: once

CDR3aa: CASSHPDYSGSHFRELFF
CDR3nt: TGTGCCAGCAGCCACCCCGATTATAGCGGGAGCCACTTTCGGGAGCTGTTTTTT
d_gene: TRBD2
len: 18
v_gene: TRBV14
j_gene: TRBJ2-2
abundance: .

CDR3aa: CASSLRQYYEQFF
CDR3nt: TGTGCCAGCAGCCTCCGACAGTACTATGAGCAGTTCTTC
d_gene: .
len: 13
v_gene: TRBV5-6
j_gene: TRBJ2-1
abundance: once

CDR3aa: CASSLGPLKGAEAFF
CDR3nt: TGTGCCAGCAGCTTAGGACCGCTCAAGGGCGCTGAAGCTTTCTTT
d_gene: .
len: 15
v_gene: TRBV11-2
j_gene: TRBJ1-1
abundance: .

CDR3aa: CASSASGREEQYF
CDR3nt: TGCGCCAGCAGTGCTAGCGGGAGGGAAGAGCAGTACTTC
d_gene: TRBD2
len: 13
v_gene: TRBV10-1
j_gene: TRBJ2-7
abundance: .

CDR3aa: CSARDVAAYEQYF
CDR3nt: TGCAGCGCCCGGGACGTGGCAGCCTACGAGCAGTACTTC
d_gene: .
len: 13
v_gene: TRBV29-1
j_gene: TRBJ2-7
abundance: .

CDR3aa: CASSLGAGFSYNEQFF
CDR3nt: TGTGCCAGCAGCCTCGGAGCGGGCTTCTCCTACAATGAGCAGTTCTTC
d_gene: .
len: 16
v_gene: TRBV14
j_gene: TRBJ2-1
abundance: .

CDR3aa: CASSPTSGRAETQYF
CDR3nt: TGTGCCAGCTCACCGACTAGCGGGAGGGCAGAGACCCAGTACTTC
d_gene: TRBD2
len: 15
v_gene: TRBV18
j_gene: TRBJ2-5
abundance: .

CDR3aa: CASSLGWATGEQYF
CDR3nt: TGTGCCAGCAGCTTAGGCTGGGCTACGGGGGAGCAGTACTTC
d_gene: .
len: 14
v_gene: TRBV7-6
j_gene: TRBJ2-7
abundance: .

CDR3aa: CASSGSDRGVRETQYF
CDR3nt: TGTGCCAGTAGTGGGTCAGACAGGGGTGTTCGAGAGACCCAGTACTTC
d_gene: TRBD1
len: 16
v_gene: TRBV19
j_gene: TRBJ2-5
abundance: .

CDR3aa: CASSQRGFGNTIYF
CDR3nt: TGTGCCAGCAGCCAACGGGGTTTTGGAAACACCATATATTTT
d_gene: .
len: 14
v_gene: TRBV14
j_gene: TRBJ1-3
abundance: .

CDR3aa: CASSLGLAGHYEQYF
CDR3nt: TGTGCCAGCAGCTTGGGACTAGCGGGACACTACGAGCAGTACTTC
d_gene: TRBD2
len: 15
v_gene: TRBV11-3
j_gene: TRBJ2-7
abundance: .

CDR3aa: CASSQTSHGYTF
CDR3nt: TGTGCCAGCAGCCAGACATCCCATGGCTACACCTTC
d_gene: .
len: 12
v_gene: TRBV4-2
j_gene: TRBJ1-2
abundance: few

CDR3aa: CASSVNGQNTEAFF
CDR3nt: TGTGCCAGCAGCGTAAACGGCCAAAACACTGAAGCTTTCTTT
d_gene: .
len: 14
v_gene: TRBV9
j_gene: TRBJ1-1
abundance: .

CDR3aa: CASSSLVSYGYTF
CDR3nt: TGCGCCAGCAGCTCGTTAGTCTCATATGGCTACACCTTC
d_gene: .
len: 13
v_gene: TRBV5-1
j_gene: TRBJ1-2
abundance: .

CDR3aa: CASSPGTGYNEQFF
CDR3nt: TGTGCCAGCAGCCCCGGGACAGGTTACAATGAGCAGTTCTTC
d_gene: TRBD1
len: 14
v_gene: TRBV11-3
j_gene: TRBJ2-1
abundance: .

CDR3aa: CASSSPGQGSYEQYF
CDR3nt: TGTGCCAGCAGTTCGCCAGGACAGGGATCCTACGAGCAGTACTTC
d_gene: TRBD1
len: 15
v_gene: TRBV28
j_gene: TRBJ2-7
abundance: .